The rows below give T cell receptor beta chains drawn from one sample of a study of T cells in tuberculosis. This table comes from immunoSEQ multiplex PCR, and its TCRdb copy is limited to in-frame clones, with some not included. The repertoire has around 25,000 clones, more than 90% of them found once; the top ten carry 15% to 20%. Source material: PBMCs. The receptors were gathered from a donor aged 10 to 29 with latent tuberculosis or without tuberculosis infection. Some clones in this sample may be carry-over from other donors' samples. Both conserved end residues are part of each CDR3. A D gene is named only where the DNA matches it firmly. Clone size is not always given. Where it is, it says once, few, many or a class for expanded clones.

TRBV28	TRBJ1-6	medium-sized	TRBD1	TGTGCCAGCAGTCTTATCGGGACAGGGAATAATTCACCCCTCCACTTT	CASSLIGTGNNSPLHF
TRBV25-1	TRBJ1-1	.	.	TGTGCCAGCAGGCACCAGGCGGGGAACACTGAAGCTTTCTTT	CASRHQAGNTEAFF
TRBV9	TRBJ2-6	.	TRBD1	TGTGCCAGCAGCGTATTTCTGACAGGGAAGAAATCTGGGGCCAACGTCCTGACTTTC	CASSVFLTGKKSGANVLTF
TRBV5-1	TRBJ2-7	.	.	TGCGCCAGCAGCTTGACCCGGACATTCTCCTACGAGCAGTACTTC	CASSLTRTFSYEQYF
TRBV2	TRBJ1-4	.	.	TGTGCCAGCAGTGCCGACCTCACTAGGGAAAAACTGTTTTTT	CASSADLTREKLFF
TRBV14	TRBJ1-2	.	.	TGTGCCAGCAGCCAAGGACAGCACGACTATGGCTACACCTTC	CASSQGQHDYGYTF
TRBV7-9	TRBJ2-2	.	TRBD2	TGTGCCAATGCCGGGACTAGCGGGAGGGGTGCCGGGGAGCTGTTTTTT	CANAGTSGRGAGELFF
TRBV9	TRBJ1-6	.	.	TGTGCCAGCAGCGTAACTACTTCCGATTCACCCCTCCACTTT	CASSVTTSDSPLHF
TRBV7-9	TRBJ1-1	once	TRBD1	TGTGCCAGCGGGGGACAGGGGCTATCTGAAGCTTTCTTT	CASGGQGLSEAFF
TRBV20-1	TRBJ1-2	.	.	TGCAGTGCCGGGGGCTACACCTTC	CSAGGYTF
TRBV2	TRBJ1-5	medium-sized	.	TGTGCCAGCAGTGACACCAGGGCCCAGCCCCAGCATTTT	CASSDTRAQPQHF
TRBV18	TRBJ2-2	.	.	TGTGCCAGCTCTCCATCATCGGGCGGGGAGCTGTTTTTT	CASSPSSGGELFF
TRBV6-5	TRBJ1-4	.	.	TGTGCCAGCGGGAGGTCAACTAATGAAAAACTGTTTTTT	CASGRSTNEKLFF
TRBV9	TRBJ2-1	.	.	TGTGCCAGCAGCGTAGCGGGGCCTACAGGGTACAGTGAGCAGTTCTTC	CASSVAGPTGYSEQFF
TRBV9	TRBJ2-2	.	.	TGTGCCATTCCGGGAGCGAACACCGGGGAGCTGTTTTTT	CAIPGANTGELFF
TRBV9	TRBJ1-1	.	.	TGTGCCAGCAGCGTCCCCACAGCGGGGTTAGGTATGAACACTGAAGCTTTCTTT	CASSVPTAGLGMNTEAFF
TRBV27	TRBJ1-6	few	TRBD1	TGTGCCAGCAGTTTATCGACAGGGGCCCATAATTCACCCCTCCACTTT	CASSLSTGAHNSPLHF
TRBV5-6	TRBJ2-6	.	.	TGTGCCAGCAGCTTGTCTAACGTCCTGACTTTC	CASSLSNVLTF
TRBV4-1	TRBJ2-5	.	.	TGCGCCAGCAGCCAAGCCACTGGGGGGGCTGTAGAGACCCAGTACTTC	CASSQATGGAVETQYF
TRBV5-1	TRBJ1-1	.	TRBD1	TGCGCCAGCAGTCCGGGACAGAGCACTGAAGCTTTCTTT	CASSPGQSTEAFF
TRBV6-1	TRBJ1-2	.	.	TGTGCATGTGGAGGGACCCCTAACTATGGCTACACCTTC	CACGGTPNYGYTF
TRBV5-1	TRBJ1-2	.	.	TGCGCCAGCAGCCCACAGGGAAGCAATGGCTACACCTTC	CASSPQGSNGYTF
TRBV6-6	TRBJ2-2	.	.	TGTGCCAGCAGTTACGGCGGGGGCCTGAACACCGGGGAGCTGTTTTTT	CASSYGGGLNTGELFF
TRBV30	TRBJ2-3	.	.	TGTGCCTGGAGGATCCCAACAGGGTCCCTCGTCTTCCGTACAGATACGCAGTATTTT	CAWRIPTGSLVFRTDTQYF
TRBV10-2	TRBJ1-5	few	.	TGCGCCAGCAGTGGGAGGGGTTTTTGGCCCCAGCATTTT	CASSGRGFWPQHF
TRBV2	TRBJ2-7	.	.	TGTGCCAGCAGTGAAGACCACTCAAACCTATACGAGCAGTACTTC	CASSEDHSNLYEQYF
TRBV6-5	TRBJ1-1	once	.	TGTGCCAGCAGTTATAATCCGGGAATGAACACTGAAGCTTTCTTT	CASSYNPGMNTEAFF
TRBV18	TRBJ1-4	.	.	TGTGCCAGCTCACCGGTCCGGGCGGAGGATGAAAAACTGTTTTTT	CASSPVRAEDEKLFF
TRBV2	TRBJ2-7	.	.	TGTGCCAGCAGTGAATCAGGGTTTGGCTACGAGCAGTACTTC	CASSESGFGYEQYF
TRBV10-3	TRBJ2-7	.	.	TGTGCCATCAGGGAATACAGGGAGTCCTACGAGCAGTACTTC	CAIREYRESYEQYF
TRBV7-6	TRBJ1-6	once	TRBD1	TGTGCCAGCAGCTTGACCGGGACAGGGGGTTACAGTAATTCACCCCTCCACTTT	CASSLTGTGGYSNSPLHF
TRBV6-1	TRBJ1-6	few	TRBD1	TGTGCCAGCAGTGGGACAGGGTTCAATTCACCCCTCCACTTT	CASSGTGFNSPLHF
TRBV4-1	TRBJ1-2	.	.	TGCGCCAGCAGCCAAGAAGCGGGAAGTAGCTATGGCTACACCTTC	CASSQEAGSSYGYTF
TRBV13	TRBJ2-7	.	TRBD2	TGTGCCAGCAGCTTAGTGTGGAGCGGGAGGCAATACGAGCAGTACTTC	CASSLVWSGRQYEQYF
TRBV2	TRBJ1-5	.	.	TGTGCCAGCACTAGATCGGGGGGTGGCAATCAGCCCCAGCATTTT	CASTRSGGGNQPQHF
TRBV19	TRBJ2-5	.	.	TGTGCCAGTAGCAAGTCAGAAGAGACCCAGTACTTC	CASSKSEETQYF
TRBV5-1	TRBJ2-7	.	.	TGCGCCAGCAGCTTAACAGGTTACTCCTACGAGCAGTACTTC	CASSLTGYSYEQYF
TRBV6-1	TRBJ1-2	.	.	TGTGCCAGCAGTGAACCAGGGTCTGGTGGCTACACCTTC	CASSEPGSGGYTF
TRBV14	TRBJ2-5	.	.	TGTGCCAGCAGCCAGGTTAGACAGCTTCTTCAAGAGACCCAGTACTTC	CASSQVRQLLQETQYF
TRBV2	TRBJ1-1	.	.	TGTGCCAGCAGTGCCGCCGAGCAGGGCGGGGCCACTGAAGCTTTCTTT	CASSAAEQGGATEAFF
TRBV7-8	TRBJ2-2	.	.	TGTGCCAGCAGCCCAGCGGGCCGCTTCCTCCCCGGGGAGCTGTTTTTT	CASSPAGRFLPGELFF
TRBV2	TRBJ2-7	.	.	TGTGCCGACGGGAGAGATCGCTACGAGCAGTACTTC	CADGRDRYEQYF
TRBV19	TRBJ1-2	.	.	TGTGCCAGTAGGGGGATTGACAGGATCTATGGCTACACCTTC	CASRGIDRIYGYTF
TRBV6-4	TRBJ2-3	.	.	TGTGCCAGCAGTGTGATAGCGGAGACAGATACGCAGTATTTT	CASSVIAETDTQYF
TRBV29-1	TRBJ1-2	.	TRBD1	TGCAGCGTTGGATTTGGACAGGGACCTCCCTACACCTTC	CSVGFGQGPPYTF
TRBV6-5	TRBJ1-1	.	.	TGTGCCAGCAGTTACGAACAGGGAAGAGTGGACACTGAAGCTTTCTTT	CASSYEQGRVDTEAFF
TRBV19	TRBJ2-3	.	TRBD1	TGTGCCAGTAGTCGCCGACAGGGTAGCAAAGATACGCAGTATTTT	CASSRRQGSKDTQYF
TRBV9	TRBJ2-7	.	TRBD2	TGTGCCAGCAGCGTAAGGGAGGGGAGGTACGAGCAGTACTTC	CASSVREGRYEQYF
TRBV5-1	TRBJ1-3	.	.	TGCGCCAGCAGCACAACGCCGGCCGGGGGCTCTGGAAACACCATATATTTT	CASSTTPAGGSGNTIYF
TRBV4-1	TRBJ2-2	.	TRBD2	TGCGCCAGCAGCCGATTCCCGGGACTAGATGTCGGGGAGCTGTTTTTT	CASSRFPGLDVGELFF
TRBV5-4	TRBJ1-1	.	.	TGTGCCAGCACCATCCGAGGGGGGGCTGAAGCTTTCTTT	CASTIRGGAEAFF
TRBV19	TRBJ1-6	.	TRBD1	TGTGCCAGTAGTACTACACAGGGGAATGATTCACCCCTCCACTTT	CASSTTQGNDSPLHF
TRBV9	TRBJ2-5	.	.	TGTGCCAGCAGCTCCCGGGGGAAAGAGACCCAGTACTTC	CASSSRGKETQYF
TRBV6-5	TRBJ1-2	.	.	TGTGCCAGCAGTTACTCGTTTTTGGGGGGAAGCTATGGCTACACCTTC	CASSYSFLGGSYGYTF
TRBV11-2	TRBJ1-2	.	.	TGTGCCAGCAGCTTAGGTACAGGGACTAACTATGGCTACACCTTC	CASSLGTGTNYGYTF
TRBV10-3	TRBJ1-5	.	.	TGTGCCATCAGTGCCACCGAACGGGGTCAGCCCCAGCATTTT	CAISATERGQPQHF
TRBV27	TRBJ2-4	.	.	TGTGCCAGCAGTGCAAGTGGGGAACCGACAGGCGGTCTAAACATTCAGTACTTC	CASSASGEPTGGLNIQYF
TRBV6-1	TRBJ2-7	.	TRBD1	TGTGCCAGCACCACGGGACAGGGCTTAACCTACGAGCAGTACTTC	CASTTGQGLTYEQYF
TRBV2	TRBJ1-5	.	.	TGTGCCAGCAGTGAAGGGCCTAATCAGCCCCAGCATTTT	CASSEGPNQPQHF